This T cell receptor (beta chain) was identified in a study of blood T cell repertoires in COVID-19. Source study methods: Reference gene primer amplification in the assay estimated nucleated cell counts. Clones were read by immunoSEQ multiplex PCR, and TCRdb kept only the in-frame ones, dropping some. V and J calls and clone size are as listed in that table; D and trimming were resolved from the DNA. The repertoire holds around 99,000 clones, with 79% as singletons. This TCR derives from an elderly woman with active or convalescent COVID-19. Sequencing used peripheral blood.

The CDR3: CASSPTGLSGNTIYF. The CDR3 DNA reads as TGTGCCAGCTCACCGACAGGGCTCTCTGGAAACACCATATATTTT. The chain is built from TRBV18 and TRBJ1-3; 7 bases are a match to TRBD1. The V gene's germline CDR1 is KGHSH and CDR2 LQKENI. The CDR3 is 15 amino acids. V was pared by 3 bases and J by 0 bases, with 2 bases of the junction left unmatched. Using reference TRBV18 and TRBJ1-3 for the parts outside the CDR3, the full variable domain is NAGVMQNPRHLVRRRGQEARLRCSPMKGHSHVYWYRQLPEEGLKFMVYLQKENIIDESGMPKERFSAEFPKEGPSILRIQQVVRGDSAAYFCASSPTGLSGNTIYFGEGSWLTVV.